Presented here are 16 T cell receptor beta chains from one specimen sequenced in a study of T-cell reconstitution after alpha-beta-depleted transplantation in children. A library of TCRbeta sequences, prepared with unique molecular identifiers, was generated. Via MiXCR, TCRdb re-called the PCR reads, giving one row per CDR3 protein. Here the sample spans 400,000 to 450,000 distinct CDR3 sequences, about 40% being singletons. The sequencing here drew on PBMCs, taken before TCRalphabeta/CD19-depleted stem cell transplant. The receptor source for this set is a girl aged 2-10 years with aplastic anemia, due to receive a stem cell transplant.

In its sample, this clonotype was seen once. The chain employs TRBV25-1 and TRBJ2-2; 7 bases fit TRBD1. CDR1 and CDR2 (germline): MGHDK, SYGVNS. V lost 3 bases and J lost 5; bases outside the gene matches: 6. The CDR3 is made up of 15 amino acids. The CDR3 spells CASSDQTGLTGELFF. In DNA form, the CDR3 reads TGTGCCAGCAGTGATCAGACAGGGCTAACCGGGGAGCTGTTTTTT.

This clonotype was seen a handful of times. The chain links TRBV18 to TRBJ2-7, with D unresolved. V was shortened by 3 bases and J by 2 bases, with 11 bases between the two germline ends. The CDR3 is 14 amino acids. Germline V lookup: CDR1 KGHSH, CDR2 LQKENI. As DNA, the CDR3 is TGTGCCAGCTCACCGGATGCAGAGACCTACGAGCAGTACTTC. It codes for CASSPDAETYEQYF.

This clonotype was seen a few times. This CDR3 is CASSPPSGSTYNEQFF. The CDR3 DNA reads TGTGCCAGCAGCCCTCCTAGCGGGAGTACCTACAATGAGCAGTTCTTC. This rearrangement joins TRBV7-9 to TRBJ2-1, with 10 bases lining up with TRBD2. V lost 5 bases, J lost 2 bases, and 6 bases stayed unmatched. CDR3 length: 16 residues. In germline, CDR1 is SEHNR, CDR2 FQNEAQ (reference sequence). Full variable domain (remainder filled in from reference TRBV7-9 and TRBJ2-1): DTGVSQNPRHKITKRGQNVTFRCDPISEHNRLYWYRQTLGQGPEFLTYFQNEAQLEKSRLLSDRFSAERPKGSFSTLEIQRTEQGDSAMYLCASSPPSGSTYNEQFFGPGTRLTVL.

This clonotype was seen once. CDR3 in DNA: TGTGCCACCAGCCCTAACACAGATACGCAGTATTTT. Its protein is CATSPNTDTQYF. The gene calls are TRBV15 and TRBJ2-3, with D unclear. Per the germline V gene, CDR1 is LNHNV and CDR2 is YYDKDF (reference sequence). Trimming shortened V by 5 bases and J by 2 bases, and 5 bases separated the two germline ends. This CDR3 has 12 amino acids.

This clonotype was detected only a few times. The chain has TRBV20-1 and TRBJ1-6; 10 nucleotides agree with TRBD1. The CDR3 is made up of 15 amino acids. Germline V lookup: CDR1 DFQATT, CDR2 SNEGSKA (reference sequence). The ends lost 6 bases at V and 8 bases at J; junction bases unmatched: 10. The CDR3 spells CSAYPGQGSHSPLHF. DNA for the CDR3: TGCAGTGCATATCCGGGACAGGGGTCGCATTCACCCCTCCACTTT.

There are many counts of this clonotype. The genes are TRBV20-1 and TRBJ2-4; no reliable D call. This CDR3 has 15 amino acids. V lost 1 base, J lost 0 bases, and 10 bases lay in between. CDR1 and CDR2 from the germline V gene are DFQATT and SNEGSKA (reference sequence). The chain's CDR3 is CSARVRILAKNIQYF. The CDR3 DNA is TGCAGTGCTAGAGTGAGGATACTAGCCAAAAACATTCAGTACTTC.

The V and J genes are TRBV11-2 and TRBJ1-2, with unresolved D. The CDR3 is 13 amino acids. Germline V gene sequence: CDR1 SGHAT, CDR2 FQNNGV. V gave up 0 bases and J gave up 4 bases, with 6 bases separating them. The chain's CDR3 is CASSLDPRYGYTF. The CDR3 region has the DNA TGTGCCAGCAGCTTAGACCCCCGCTATGGCTACACCTTC.

The genes are TRBV27 and TRBJ1-1; D not certain. The V gene's germline CDR1 is MNHEY and CDR2 SMNVEV (reference sequence). Trimming removed 1 base at V and 6 bases at J, with 3 bases between. The CDR3 loop spans 11 amino acids. CDR3 amino acids: CASSLWAEAFF. CDR3 DNA: TGTGCCAGCAGTTTATGGGCTGAAGCTTTCTTT.

This clonotype was detected ten times or more. V usage is TRBV7-2 and J usage is TRBJ1-5; tentative D call: TRBD1 (6 bases). Germline lookup yields CDR1 SGHTA and CDR2 FQGNSA. The CDR3 loop spans 13 amino acids. V was clipped by 5 bases and J by 4 bases, with 9 bases between them. The CDR3 protein is CASSPTGNQPQHF. In DNA form, the CDR3 reads TGTGCCAGCAGCCCTACAGGGAATCAGCCCCAGCATTTT.

This clonotype was detected ten times or more. The chain combines TRBV10-3 with TRBJ2-7, with D uncertain. CDR3 length: 12 residues. Looked up from germline, CDR1 is ENHRY and CDR2 is SYGVKD. V lost 3 bases, J lost 3 bases, and 6 bases lay in between. The CDR3 nucleotides are TGTGCCATCAGTGACTTTGGCTACGAGCAGTACTTC. Translation: CAISDFGYEQYF.

This clonotype was recorded many times. The chain employs TRBV6-5 and TRBJ1-1; possibly TRBD1 for D (5 bases). V lost 2 bases and J 4 bases, leaving 14 bases between the germline ends. Germline V gene sequence: CDR1 MNHEY, CDR2 SVGAGI. CDR3 length: 15 amino acids. The DNA for the CDR3 is TGTGCCAGCAGTTACAAGGCAGGGCGGCTCACTGAAGCTTTCTTT. Translating gives CASSYKAGRLTEAFF.

V gene TRBV29-1 combines with J gene TRBJ2-1, with 11 bases fitting TRBD2. Trimming at V came to 6 bases and at J to 0 bases, leaving 4 bases not matched to a gene. The CDR3 has 15 residues. Germline CDR1 is SQVTM and CDR2 is ANQGSEA. The CDR3 DNA reads as TGCAGCGTGCCCGGGACTAGCGGCTCCTACAATGAGCAGTTCTTC. Translated: CSVPGTSGSYNEQFF.

J is TRBJ2-2 and V is TRBV20-1; D possibly uses TRBD1 or TRBD2 (6 bases each). The CDR3 runs to 14 residues. Germline CDR1 reads DFQATT; CDR2 reads SNEGSKA (reference sequence). V lost 5 bases and J lost 3, with 13 bases in between. CDR3 bases: TGCAGTGCTTCGGGGGCCCTCCACACCGGGGAGCTGTTTTTT. Protein product: CSASGALHTGELFF.

This clonotype was observed at least ten times. V usage is TRBV27 and J usage is TRBJ1-1; no reliable D call. The ends were cut back, 3 bases at V and 4 bases at J, with 24 bases in the middle. CDR1 and CDR2 (germline): MNHEY, SMNVEV (reference sequence). The CDR3 is 18 residues long. DNA of the CDR3: TGTGCCAGCAGTTTTGGGCAAGGGTATGGGAGGTATGCCACTGAAGCTTTCTTT. This sequence encodes CASSFGQGYGRYATEAFF.

This clonotype was observed many times. The V gene is TRBV20-1, the J gene TRBJ2-1; TRBD1 aligns across 8 bases. The V segment lost 0 bases and the J segment 4 bases; nucleotides outside the gene matches: 11. The CDR3 is 17 amino acids. Germline-derived CDR1 and CDR2 are DFQATT and SNEGSKA (reference sequence). For the CDR3, the DNA is TGCAGTGCTAGAGATAGGCCAGGGGGCTTCGCATACAATGAGCAGTTCTTC. This sequence encodes CSARDRPGGFAYNEQFF.

The chain uses TRBV5-5 and TRBJ2-5; TRBD1 aligns across 10 bases. CDR1 is SGHKS and CDR2 is YYEKEE in the germline V gene (reference sequence). V shed 4 bases and J 5 bases; nucleotides not matched to a gene: 8. The CDR3 contains 15 residues. In DNA form, the CDR3 reads TGTGCCAGCAGCATTCCGGGACAGGGGTTGGAGACCCAGTACTTC. Residues: CASSIPGQGLETQYF.